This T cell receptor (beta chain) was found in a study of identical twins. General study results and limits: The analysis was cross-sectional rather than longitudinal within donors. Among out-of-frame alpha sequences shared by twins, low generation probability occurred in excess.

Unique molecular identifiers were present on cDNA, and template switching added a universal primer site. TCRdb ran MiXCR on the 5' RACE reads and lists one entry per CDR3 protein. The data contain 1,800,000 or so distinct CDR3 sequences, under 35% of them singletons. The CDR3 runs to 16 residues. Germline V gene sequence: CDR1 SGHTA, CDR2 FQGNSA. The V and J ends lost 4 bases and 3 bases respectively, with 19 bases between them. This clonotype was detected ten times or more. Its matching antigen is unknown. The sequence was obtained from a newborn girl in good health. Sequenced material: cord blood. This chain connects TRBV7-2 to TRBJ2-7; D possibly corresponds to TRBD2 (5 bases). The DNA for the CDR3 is TGTGCCAGCAGCTCGTTTACTAGGGCAAGGCACTACGAGCAGTACTTC. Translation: CASSSFTRARHYEQYF.